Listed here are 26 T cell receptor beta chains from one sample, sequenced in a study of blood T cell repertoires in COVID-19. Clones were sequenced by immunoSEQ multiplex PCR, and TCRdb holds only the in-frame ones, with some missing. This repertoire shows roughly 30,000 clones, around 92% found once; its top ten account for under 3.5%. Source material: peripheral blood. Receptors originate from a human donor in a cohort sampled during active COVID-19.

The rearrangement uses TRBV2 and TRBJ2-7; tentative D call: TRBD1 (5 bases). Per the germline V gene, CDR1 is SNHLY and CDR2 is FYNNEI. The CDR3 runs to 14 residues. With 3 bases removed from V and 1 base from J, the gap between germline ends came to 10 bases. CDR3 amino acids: CASSEVPGSYEQYF. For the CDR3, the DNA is TGTGCCAGCAGTGAGGTTCCAGGGTCCTACGAGCAGTACTTC.

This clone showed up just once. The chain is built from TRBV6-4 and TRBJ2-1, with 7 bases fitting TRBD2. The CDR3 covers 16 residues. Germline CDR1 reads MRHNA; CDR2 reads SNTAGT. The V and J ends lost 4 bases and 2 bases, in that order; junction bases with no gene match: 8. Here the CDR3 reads CASSAAREGPYNEQFF. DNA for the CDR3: TGTGCCAGCAGTGCCGCCAGGGAGGGCCCCTACAATGAGCAGTTCTTC.

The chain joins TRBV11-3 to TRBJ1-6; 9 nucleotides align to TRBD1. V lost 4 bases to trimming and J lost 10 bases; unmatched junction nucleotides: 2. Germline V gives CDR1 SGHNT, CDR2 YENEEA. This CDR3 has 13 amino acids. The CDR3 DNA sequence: TGTGCCAGCAGCTGGACAGGGGAGTCACCCCTCCACTTT. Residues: CASSWTGESPLHF.

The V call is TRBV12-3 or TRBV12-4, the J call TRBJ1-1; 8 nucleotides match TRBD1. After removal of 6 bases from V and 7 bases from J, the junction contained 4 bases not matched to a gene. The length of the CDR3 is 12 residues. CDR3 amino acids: CASSVTGGEAFF. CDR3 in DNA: TGTGCCAGCAGCGTAACAGGGGGTGAAGCTTTCTTT.

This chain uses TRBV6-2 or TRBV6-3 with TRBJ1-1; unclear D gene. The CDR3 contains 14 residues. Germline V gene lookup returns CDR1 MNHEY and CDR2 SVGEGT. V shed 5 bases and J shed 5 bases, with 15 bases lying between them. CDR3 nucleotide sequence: TGTGCCAGCAGTCAGATCCCCTCAATAACTGAAGCTTTCTTT. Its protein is CASSQIPSITEAFF.

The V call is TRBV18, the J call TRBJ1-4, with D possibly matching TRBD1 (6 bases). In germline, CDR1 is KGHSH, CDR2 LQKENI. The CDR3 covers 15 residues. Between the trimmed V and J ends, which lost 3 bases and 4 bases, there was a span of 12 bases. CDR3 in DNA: TGTGCCAGCTCACCCGCCGGGACAAATAATGAAAAACTGTTTTTT. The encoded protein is CASSPAGTNNEKLFF.

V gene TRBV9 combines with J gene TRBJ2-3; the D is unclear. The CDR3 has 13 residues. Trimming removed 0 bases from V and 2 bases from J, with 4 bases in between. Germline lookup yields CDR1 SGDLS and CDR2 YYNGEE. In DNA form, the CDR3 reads TGTGCCAGCAGCGTAGGCTACACAGATACGCAGTATTTT. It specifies CASSVGYTDTQYF.

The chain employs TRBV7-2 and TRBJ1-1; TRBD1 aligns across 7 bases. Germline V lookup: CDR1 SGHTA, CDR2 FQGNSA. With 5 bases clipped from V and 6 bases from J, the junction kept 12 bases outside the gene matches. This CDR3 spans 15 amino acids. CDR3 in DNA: TGTGCCAGCAGCCCTTGGGACAGACGGCCCCCTGAAGCTTTCTTT. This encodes CASSPWDRRPPEAFF.

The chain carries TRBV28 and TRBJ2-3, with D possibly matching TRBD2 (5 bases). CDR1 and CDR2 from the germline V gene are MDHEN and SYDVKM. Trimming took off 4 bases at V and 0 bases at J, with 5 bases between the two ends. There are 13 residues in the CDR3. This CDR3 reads CASSSGSTDTQYF. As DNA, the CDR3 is TGTGCCAGCAGTTCGGGGAGCACAGATACGCAGTATTTT.

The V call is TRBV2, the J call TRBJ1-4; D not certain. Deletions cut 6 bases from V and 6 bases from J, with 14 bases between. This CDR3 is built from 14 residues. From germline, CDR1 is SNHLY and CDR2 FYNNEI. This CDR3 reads CASRRQGLYEKLFF. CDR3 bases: TGTGCCAGCAGGCGACAAGGACTATATGAAAAACTGTTTTTT.

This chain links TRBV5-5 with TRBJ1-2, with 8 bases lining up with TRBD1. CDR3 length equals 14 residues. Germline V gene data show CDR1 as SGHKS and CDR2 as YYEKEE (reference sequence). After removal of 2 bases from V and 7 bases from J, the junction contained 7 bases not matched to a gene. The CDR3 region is CASSFRDRFRGYTF. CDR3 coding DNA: TGTGCCAGCAGCTTCCGGGACAGGTTCCGTGGCTACACCTTC.

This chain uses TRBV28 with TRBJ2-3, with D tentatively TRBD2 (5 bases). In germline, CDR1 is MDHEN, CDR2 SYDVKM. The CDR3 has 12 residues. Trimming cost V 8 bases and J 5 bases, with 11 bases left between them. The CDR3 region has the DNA TGTGCCAGCTCGAAGCGGTTAGATACGCAGTATTTT. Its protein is CASSKRLDTQYF.

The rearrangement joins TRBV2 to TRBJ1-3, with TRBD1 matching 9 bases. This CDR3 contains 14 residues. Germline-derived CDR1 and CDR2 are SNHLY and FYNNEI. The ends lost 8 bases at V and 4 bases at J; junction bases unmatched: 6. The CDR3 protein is CASVQQGAGNTIYF. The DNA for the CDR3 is TGTGCCAGCGTACAACAGGGGGCAGGAAACACCATATATTTT.

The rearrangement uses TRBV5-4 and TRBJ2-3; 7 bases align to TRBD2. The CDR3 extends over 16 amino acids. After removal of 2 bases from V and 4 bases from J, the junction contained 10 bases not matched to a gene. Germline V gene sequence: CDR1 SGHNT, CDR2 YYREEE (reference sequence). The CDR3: CASSLGRADTADTQYF. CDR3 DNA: TGTGCCAGCAGCTTAGGGAGGGCTGATACGGCAGATACGCAGTATTTT.

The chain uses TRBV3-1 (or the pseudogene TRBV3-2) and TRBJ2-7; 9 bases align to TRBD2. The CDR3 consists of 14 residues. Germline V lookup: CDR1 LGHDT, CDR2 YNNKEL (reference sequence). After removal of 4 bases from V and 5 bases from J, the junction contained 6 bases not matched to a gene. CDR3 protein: CASSPSGDTHEQYF. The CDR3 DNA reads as TGTGCCAGCAGCCCTAGCGGGGACACCCACGAGCAGTACTTC.

The CDR3 DNA sequence: TGTGCCAGCAGCGTAGCCCCATCGAACACCGGGGAGCTGTTTTTT. Amino acids: CASSVAPSNTGELFF. The chain has TRBV9 and TRBJ2-2; D is unclear. The germline gives CDR1 SGDLS, CDR2 YYNGEE. Trimming removed 0 bases from V and 0 bases from J, with 6 bases in between. The CDR3 covers 15 residues.

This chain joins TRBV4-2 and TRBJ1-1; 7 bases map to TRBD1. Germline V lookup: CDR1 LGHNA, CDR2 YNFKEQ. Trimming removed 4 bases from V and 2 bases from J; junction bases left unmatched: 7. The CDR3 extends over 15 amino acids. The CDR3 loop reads CASSPAGTANTEAFF. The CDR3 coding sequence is TGTGCCAGCAGCCCCGCCGGGACAGCTAACACTGAAGCTTTCTTT.

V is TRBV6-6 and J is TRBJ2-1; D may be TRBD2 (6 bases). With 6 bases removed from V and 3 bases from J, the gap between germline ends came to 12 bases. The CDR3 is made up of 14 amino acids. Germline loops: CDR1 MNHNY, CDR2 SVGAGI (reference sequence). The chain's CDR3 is CASSGGTGYNEQFF. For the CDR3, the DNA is TGTGCCAGCAGCGGGGGAACGGGCTACAATGAGCAGTTCTTC.

Written as DNA, the CDR3 is TGTGCCAGCAGCGGCGGACAGGGCAACATTCAGTACTTC. Its protein is CASSGGQGNIQYF. The chain links TRBV11-1 to TRBJ2-4, with TRBD1 identical over 8 bases. The V and J ends lost 5 bases and 7 bases, in that order; junction bases with no gene match: 4. The CDR3 contains 13 residues. CDR1 SGHAT and CDR2 FQDESV come from the germline V gene (reference sequence).

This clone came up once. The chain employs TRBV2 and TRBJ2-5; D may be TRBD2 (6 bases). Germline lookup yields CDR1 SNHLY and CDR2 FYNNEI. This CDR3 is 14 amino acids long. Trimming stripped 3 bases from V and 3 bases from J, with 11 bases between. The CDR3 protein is CASSEGWGEETQYF. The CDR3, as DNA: TGTGCCAGCAGTGAGGGGTGGGGGGAAGAGACCCAGTACTTC. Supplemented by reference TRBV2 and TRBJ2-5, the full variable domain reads EPEVTQTPSHQVTQMGQEVILRCVPISNHLYFYWYRQILGQKVEFLVSFYNNEISEKSEIFDDQFSVERPDGSNFTLKIRSTKLEDSAMYFCASSEGWGEETQYFGPGTRLLVL.

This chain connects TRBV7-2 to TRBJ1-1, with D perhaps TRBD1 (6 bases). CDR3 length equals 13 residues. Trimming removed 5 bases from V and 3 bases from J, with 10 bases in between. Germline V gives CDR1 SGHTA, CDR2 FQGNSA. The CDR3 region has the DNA TGTGCCAGCAGCCCAGGGGTTCACACTGAAGCTTTCTTT. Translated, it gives CASSPGVHTEAFF.

CDR3 coding DNA: TGCGCCAGCAGCTTAGCGGTTGCCGAGACCCAGTACTTC. This codes for CASSLAVAETQYF. V gene TRBV5-1 combines with J gene TRBJ2-5, with a possible D match to TRBD2 (5 bases). Deletions cut 2 bases from V and 5 bases from J, with 10 bases between. The CDR3 is 13 residues long. The germline CDR1 and CDR2 sequences are SGHRS and YFSETQ. The full variable domain, completed using reference TRBV5-1 and TRBJ2-5, is KAGVTQTPRYLIKTRGQQVTLSCSPISGHRSVSWYQQTPGQGLQFLFEYFSETQRNKGNFPGRFSGRQFSNSRSEMNVSTLELGDSALYLCASSLAVAETQYFGPGTRLLVL.

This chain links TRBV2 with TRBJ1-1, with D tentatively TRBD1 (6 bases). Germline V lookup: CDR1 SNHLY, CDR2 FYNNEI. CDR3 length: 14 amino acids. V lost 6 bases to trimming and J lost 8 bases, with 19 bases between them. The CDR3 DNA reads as TGTGCCAGCAGGGCGAACCGGGACAACCTCGAAGCTTTCTTT. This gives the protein CASRANRDNLEAFF.

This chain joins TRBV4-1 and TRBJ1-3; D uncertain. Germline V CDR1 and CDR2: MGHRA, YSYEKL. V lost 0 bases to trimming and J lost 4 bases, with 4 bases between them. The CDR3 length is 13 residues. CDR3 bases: TGCGCCAGCAGCCAAGAGGGCGGAAACACCATATATTTT. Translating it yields CASSQEGGNTIYF.

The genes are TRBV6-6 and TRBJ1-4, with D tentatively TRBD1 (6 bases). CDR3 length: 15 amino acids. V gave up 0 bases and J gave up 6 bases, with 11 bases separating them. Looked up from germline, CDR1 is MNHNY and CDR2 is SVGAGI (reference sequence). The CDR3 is CASSYSTRGHEKLFF. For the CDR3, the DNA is TGTGCCAGCAGTTACTCGACGCGGGGGCATGAAAAACTGTTTTTT.

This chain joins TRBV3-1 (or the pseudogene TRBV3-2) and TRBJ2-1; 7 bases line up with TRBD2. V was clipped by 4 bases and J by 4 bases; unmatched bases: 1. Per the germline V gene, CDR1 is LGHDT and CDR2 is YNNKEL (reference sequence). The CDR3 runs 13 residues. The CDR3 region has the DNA TGTGCCAGCAGCCGGACTAGTTACAATGAGCAGTTCTTC. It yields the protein CASSRTSYNEQFF.